This T cell receptor beta chain came from a study of immune cell composition in non-small cell lung cancer (dated by TCRdb to 2016 to 2017). Context from the whole study: Histologic subtype, mainly lung adenocarcinoma or squamous cell carcinoma, was assigned on the basis of H&E together with p63, CK5, Napsin A and TTF-1 immunohistochemistry. Supplementary cohort #1 consisted of 10 lung adenocarcinoma cases with paired tumour/lung TCR-beta sequencing and with TIL populations generated to assess tumour reactivity. Using Adaptive Biotechnologies, the researchers ran TCR-beta sequencing on around 33 paired NSCLC tumour and non-adjacent lung specimens, along with 26 tumour-only specimens. The subtype comparisons left out a few tumour specimens with TCR-beta data because those specimens were rare histological subtypes.

The sample holds a few counts of this clone. Its antigen is unknown. Base qualities are not at hand, and no much larger clone is one base apart. General conclusions and limits of the study: The reactivity cohort contained only 10 to 11 cases, and the tumour-reactive clones were not shown to have sequences in common with the dominant in vivo tumour-associated clones. Compared with lung adenocarcinoma tumours, lung squamous cell carcinoma showed significantly higher Top 10 clone scores and productive clonality. Tumour-associated clones >0.5% occurred in nearly half of NSCLC cases: about 33% of adenocarcinomas versus approximately 82% of squamous carcinomas. Across under 12 adenocarcinoma cases, TIL tumour reactivity correlated strongly with maximal tumour-associated clone frequency but not with overall clonality. No significant correlation was found between tumour TCR-beta clonality and smoking pack-years.

Reading from cysteine to phenylalanine, the CDR3 counts 13 amino acids. The retained sequence is limited to the CDR3, 39 bases, with the frame set at the first base. In the germline V gene, CDR1 corresponds to SGHTA and CDR2 to FQGNSA. Ends trimmed: V by 5 bases, J by 2 bases; bases unmatched to a gene: 2. Genomic DNA was isolated with the QIAamp DNA kit from frozen aliquots of single-cell suspensions that had not been sorted. Tumour samples were surgically resected non-small cell lung cancer tissue. Tissues arrived within 2 hours of resection and were immediately processed into single-cell suspensions. Tissue was broken up mechanically, digested enzymatically with DNase I, collagenase I and hyaluronidase for around 30 minutes at 37 degrees C, and then filtered and RBC-lysed. A two-step multiplex PCR amplified TCR-beta CDR3 regions from genomic DNA, and the second step of the PCR added Illumina-compatible adaptors. TCR-beta immunosequencing was performed on an Illumina platform as a commercial immunoSEQ service. The study's processing was this. Repertoires were described by productive clonality and by Top 10 Clones, which is the percentage of T-cell templates coming from the ten most frequent sequences. Productive clonality ranged from 0 to 1, with 1 indicating a monoclonal population. Tumour-associated clones, identified using log10 scatter plots, were defined as sequences that made up at least 0.1% of tumour T-cell templates and were not found in the matched non-adjacent lung. Student's t-tests were used for two-group comparisons, ANOVA for comparisons across stages, and linear regression for relationships, with analyses done in GraphPad Prism7 and R. The immuneACCESS repertoire file appears here via TCRdb, limited to in-frame rearrangements. These files lack a portion of the clones; in checked studies, under half of the deficit traces to unresolved V genes, and the cause of the others is not known. Clone size and the V and J calls come from that table; the DNA yielded D and trimming. A total of 5,300 or so clones appear in this sample, 55% to 75% of them only once. The ten top clones hold about 10% of the sample.

The receptor was derived from a human donor with non-small cell lung cancer. The chain uses TRBV7-2 and TRBJ2-7; 8 bases in between match TRBD2. Specimen: lung tumor tissue. The nucleotides read TGTGCCAGCAGCATTAGCGGGACCTACGAGCAGTACTTC. This encodes CASSISGTYEQYF.